This TCR beta chain was identified during a study of cytomegalovirus exposure and HLA in healthy donors. Across the whole study: There were roughly 120 million unique TCR beta sequences, drawn from 200 million or so T cells, in an earlier analysis.

At sampling all donors were nominally healthy, likely with unrecorded immune exposures. Vbeta (60) and Jbeta (13) primers were used in the PCR. Assay used: immunoSEQ multiplex PCR; TCRdb lists only in-frame clones, some missing. The table has approximately 160,000 clones, around 75% seen once. Notes on the study in general: Altogether, 160 or so TCR beta chains were recorded as cytomegalovirus-associated.

A word on this clone: The target antigen is unknown.

Deletions cut 3 bases from V and 0 bases from J, with 12 bases between. Per germline, CDR1 MGHRA and CDR2 YSYEKL. The CDR3 consists of 15 residues. Sequenced input: PBMCs. V usage is TRBV4-1 and J usage is TRBJ2-7; TRBD2 might be the D (6 bases). The sequence was obtained from a male donor in good health and CMV-seronegative. CDR3 bases: TGCGCCAGCAGCCACGGGACTTCCAGCTCCTACGAGCAGTACTTC. Translating it yields CASSHGTSSSYEQYF.